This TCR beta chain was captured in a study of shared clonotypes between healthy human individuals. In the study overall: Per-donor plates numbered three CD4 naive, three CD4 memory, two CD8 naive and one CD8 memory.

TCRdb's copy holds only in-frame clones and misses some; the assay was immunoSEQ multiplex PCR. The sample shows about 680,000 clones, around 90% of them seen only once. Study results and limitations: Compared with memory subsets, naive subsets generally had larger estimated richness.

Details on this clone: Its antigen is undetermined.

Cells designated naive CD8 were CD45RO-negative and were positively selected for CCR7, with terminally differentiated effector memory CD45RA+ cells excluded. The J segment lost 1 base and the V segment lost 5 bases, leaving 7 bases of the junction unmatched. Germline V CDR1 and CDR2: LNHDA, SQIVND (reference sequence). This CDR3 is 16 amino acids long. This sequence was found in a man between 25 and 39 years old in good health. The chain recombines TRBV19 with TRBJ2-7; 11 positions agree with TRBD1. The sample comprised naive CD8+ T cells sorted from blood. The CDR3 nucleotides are TGTGCCAGTAGTGAGGACAGGGGGCTTTGGTCCTACGAGCAGTACTTC. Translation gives CASSEDRGLWSYEQYF.